These 26 T cell receptor beta chains were sequenced from one sample in a study of beta chain features in type 1 diabetes. No cognate antigen is known for these TCRs. Findings and limits, study-wide: A moderate, significant TCRB CDR3 shortening appeared in type 1 diabetes across four CD4+ subsets.

Expressed TCRB transcripts were sequenced because the entire RNA isolate underwent reverse transcription. The protocol was immunoSEQ multiplex PCR, while the TCRdb copy is restricted to in-frame clones and leaves out a portion. The data contain some 290,000 clones, roughly an eighth of them singletons. Source material: naive CD4+ T cells from blood. These receptors all come from a man aged 30 to 39 with type 1 diabetes.

The chain combines TRBV2 with TRBJ2-5; no definite D call. Trimming stripped 2 bases from V and 5 bases from J, with 12 bases between. Germline V gene data show CDR1 as SNHLY and CDR2 as FYNNEI. The CDR3 is 14 residues long. The CDR3 sequence is CASSESPSSETQYF. The CDR3 bases are TGTGCCAGCAGTGAATCGCCTAGTTCCGAGACCCAGTACTTC.

The chain links TRBV5-1 to TRBJ1-1, with 8 bases fitting TRBD1. Germline lookup yields CDR1 SGHRS and CDR2 YFSETQ. CDR3 size: 14 residues. V was pared by 4 bases and J by 5 bases, with 7 bases of the junction left unmatched. This CDR3 is CASSPYRQGTEAFF. CDR3 sequence (DNA): TGCGCCAGCAGCCCATATCGACAGGGGACTGAAGCTTTCTTT.

CDR3 nucleotides: TGCGCCAGCAGCCTGGAGGTAGCCAGGGCGCAAGAGACCCAGTACTTC. This gives the protein CASSLEVARAQETQYF. The gene calls are TRBV5-1 and TRBJ2-5; TRBD1 or TRBD2 may be the D gene (5 bases each). V lost 4 bases, J lost 2 bases, and 18 bases lay in between. Germline values: CDR1 SGHRS, CDR2 YFSETQ. The CDR3 is 16 residues long.

This clone has a single count. This chain uses TRBV18 with TRBJ2-5, with TRBD1 identical over 7 bases. The CDR3 is made up of 17 amino acids. From germline, CDR1 is KGHSH and CDR2 LQKENI. Losses at the gene ends were 3 bases for V and 4 bases for J; bases not matched to a gene: 14. CDR3 region: CASSPIHTGDRVETQYF. In DNA, the CDR3 is TGTGCCAGCTCACCCATTCATACAGGGGATCGTGTAGAGACCCAGTACTTC.

This sequence joins TRBV29-1 and TRBJ2-5; D is uncertain. V was shortened by 4 bases and J by 0 bases, with 6 bases between the two germline ends. CDR1 and CDR2 (germline): SQVTM, ANQGSEA. This CDR3 has 12 amino acids. The CDR3, as DNA: TGCAGCGTTGCTAGTGACCAAGAGACCCAGTACTTC. The encoded protein is CSVASDQETQYF.

This clone was seen a few times. The CDR3 nucleotides read TGTGCCAGCAGCTTGCCTCGCTTGGCTGGCTACACCTTC. Amino acids: CASSLPRLAGYTF. The V gene is TRBV5-4, the J gene TRBJ1-2; D remains unclear. CDR1 is SGHNT and CDR2 is YYREEE in the germline V gene (reference sequence). Trimming took off 1 base at V and 7 bases at J, with 11 bases between the two ends. The CDR3 totals 13 residues.

This clone turned up a few times. The rearrangement joins TRBV30 to TRBJ1-3, with 7 bases matching TRBD1. Losses at the gene ends were 3 bases for V and 0 bases for J; bases not matched to a gene: 8. The length of the CDR3 is 16 residues. CDR1 is GTSNPN, CDR2 SVGIG, per germline (reference sequence). The CDR3 reads CAWSRDRFTSGNTIYF. CDR3 bases: TGTGCCTGGAGCCGGGACAGATTCACCTCTGGAAACACCATATATTTT.

This clone was counted between two and nine times. The gene calls are TRBV15 and TRBJ2-6; D ambiguous. CDR1 and CDR2 from the germline V gene are LNHNV and YYDKDF (reference sequence). V lost 0 bases and J 0 bases, leaving 6 bases between the germline ends. The CDR3 runs to 16 residues. This CDR3 reads CATSRDLSSGANVLTF. The CDR3, as DNA: TGTGCCACCAGCAGAGATCTTTCCTCTGGGGCCAACGTCCTGACTTTC.

In this sample, this clone turned up a few times. The CDR3 loop is CASSPAGGPWDEQFF. The DNA of the CDR3 is TGTGCCAGCAGCCCAGCGGGAGGGCCTTGGGATGAGCAGTTCTTC. The rearrangement uses TRBV9 and TRBJ2-1, with 10 bases matching TRBD2. This CDR3 spans 15 amino acids. Germline lookup yields CDR1 SGDLS and CDR2 YYNGEE. With V trimmed by 4 bases and J by 8 bases, 9 bases remained unmatched.

A note on this clone: The sample contains more than one DNA sequence encoding this CDR3. The rearrangement joins TRBV30 to TRBJ2-3; D gene ambiguous. The V gene lost 5 bases and the J gene lost 2 bases, with 11 bases spanning the gap. The V gene's germline CDR1 is GTSNPN and CDR2 SVGIG (reference sequence). This CDR3 is built from 13 residues. The CDR3 nucleotides are TGTGCCTGGGACCAGCGATCCACAGATACGCAGTATTTT. Translation: CAWDQRSTDTQYF.

This clone was observed a few times. V is TRBV7-8 and J is TRBJ2-7; 12 bases are a match to TRBD2. CDR3 size: 15 residues. CDR1 SGHVS and CDR2 FQNEAQ come from the germline V gene. Trimming at V came to 5 bases and at J to 7 bases, leaving 9 bases not matched to a gene. The CDR3 is CASSLRLAGVGEQYF. CDR3 bases: TGTGCCAGCAGCCTCCGACTAGCGGGAGTGGGAGAGCAGTACTTC. The full variable domain, rest sourced from reference TRBV7-8 and TRBJ2-7, is GAGVSQSPRYKVAKRGQDVALRCDPISGHVSLFWYQQALGQGPEFLTYFQNEAQLDKSGLPSDRFFAERPEGSVSTLKIQRTQQEDSAVYLCASSLRLAGVGEQYFGPGTRLTVT.

The chain carries TRBV14 and TRBJ2-2, with 9 bases fitting TRBD1. This CDR3 is built from 16 residues. V was clipped by 4 bases and J by 4 bases; unmatched bases: 7. Germline lookup yields CDR1 SGHDN and CDR2 FVKESK. The CDR3 is CASSPSGTGLTGELFF. CDR3 DNA: TGTGCCAGCAGCCCGTCCGGGACAGGGCTCACCGGGGAGCTGTTTTTT.

This clone was counted only a few times. The chain recombines TRBV10-3 with TRBJ2-7, with TRBD1 identical over 12 bases. The J segment lost 5 bases and the V segment lost 11 bases, leaving 7 bases of the junction unmatched. CDR3 length: 13 residues. Germline V lookup: CDR1 ENHRY, CDR2 SYGVKD. The CDR3 loop reads CASLGQGADEQYF. The CDR3 DNA follows: TGTGCCTCCCTGGGACAGGGGGCTGACGAGCAGTACTTC.

This chain links TRBV30 with TRBJ2-1, with D maybe TRBD1 (5 bases). This CDR3 spans 13 amino acids. Germline CDR1 is GTSNPN and CDR2 is SVGIG (reference sequence). Trimming removed 2 bases at V and 3 bases at J, with 8 bases between. CDR3 protein: CAWSLDSYNEQFF. The DNA for the CDR3 is TGTGCCTGGAGTTTAGACAGCTACAATGAGCAGTTCTTC.

The chain couples TRBV2 to TRBJ2-3; 7 bases are shared with TRBD2. In germline, CDR1 is SNHLY, CDR2 FYNNEI. This CDR3 spans 15 amino acids. After removal of 4 bases from V and 2 bases from J, the junction contained 6 bases not matched to a gene. The CDR3 spells CASSVSGPTTDTQYF. CDR3 DNA sequence: TGTGCCAGCAGTGTTAGCGGGCCGACCACAGATACGCAGTATTTT.

This clone turned up a few times. The rearrangement joins TRBV7-3 to TRBJ2-3; 9 nucleotides align to TRBD1. CDR1 and CDR2 (germline): SGHTA, FQGTGA. The V segment lost 5 bases and the J segment 6 bases; nucleotides outside the gene matches: 6. This CDR3 is built from 14 residues. This CDR3 reads CASSQGTGSDTQYF. The CDR3 region has the DNA TGTGCCAGCAGCCAAGGGACAGGGTCGGATACGCAGTATTTT.

The chain couples TRBV18 to TRBJ2-3; TRBD1 might be the D (5 bases). The CDR3 has 12 residues. CDR1 is KGHSH, CDR2 LQKENI, per germline. Trimming stripped 3 bases from V and 5 bases from J, with 6 bases between. The CDR3 region is CASSPGRDTQYF. The DNA of the CDR3 is TGTGCCAGCTCACCGGGGCGAGATACGCAGTATTTT.

The rearrangement links TRBV15 to TRBJ2-7; no reliable D call. Germline V gene data show CDR1 as LNHNV and CDR2 as YYDKDF (reference sequence). The ends were cut back, 0 bases at V and 3 bases at J, with 6 bases in the middle. The CDR3 is made up of 13 amino acids. CDR3 amino acids: CATSREADYEQYF. DNA for the CDR3: TGTGCCACCAGCAGAGAAGCCGACTACGAGCAGTACTTC.

On this clone itself: Compared with germline, one end of the junction differs, possibly owing to a read error. The chain has TRBV5-1 and TRBJ2-3, with TRBD2 as a possible D gene (6 bases). From germline, CDR1 is SGHRS and CDR2 YFSETQ. This CDR3 has 16 amino acids. The CDR3: CASSLEREGGTDTQYF. Written as DNA, the CDR3 is TGCGCCAGCAGCTTGGAGCGTGAGGGAGGCACAGACACGCAGTATTTT. Together with reference TRBV5-1 and TRBJ2-3, the CDR3 gives the full variable domain: KAGVTQTPRYLIKTRGQQVTLSCSPISGHRSVSWYQQTPGQGLQFLFEYFSETQRNKGNFPGRFSGRQFSNSRSEMNVSTLELGDSALYLCASSLEREGGTDTQYFGPGTRLTVL.

In DNA, the CDR3 is TGTGCCAGCAGCTTATCAGGATTCACAGATACGCAGTATTTT. It specifies CASSLSGFTDTQYF. The rearrangement uses TRBV5-4 and TRBJ2-3; D remains unclear. Trimming pared 2 bases from V and 2 bases from J, leaving 9 bases between. The CDR3 spans 14 residues. Germline V lookup: CDR1 SGHNT, CDR2 YYREEE (reference sequence).

The chain links TRBV30 to TRBJ2-2, with 9 bases fitting TRBD1. Germline CDR1 and CDR2: GTSNPN and SVGIG (reference sequence). This CDR3 contains 16 residues. The trim removed 1 base at V and 4 bases at J, leaving 7 bases unmatched. The CDR3 bases are TGTGCCTGGAGTGCTAGGACAGGGGTTTTCACCGGGGAGCTGTTTTTT. It translates to CAWSARTGVFTGELFF.

This clone showed up just a few times. This chain joins TRBV7-9 and TRBJ1-4; the match to TRBD1 covers 8 bases. Looked up from germline, CDR1 is SEHNR and CDR2 is FQNEAQ (reference sequence). The CDR3 length is 14 residues. J was trimmed by 8 bases and V by 4 bases; bases with no gene match: 6. The CDR3 loop is CASSYDRGGEKLFF. In nucleotides, the CDR3 is TGTGCCAGCAGCTATGACAGGGGCGGCGAAAAACTGTTTTTT.

The chain uses TRBV5-1 and TRBJ1-1; D possibly corresponds to TRBD1 (5 bases). Trimming stripped 1 base from V and 3 bases from J, with 13 bases between. The germline gives CDR1 SGHRS, CDR2 YFSETQ. The CDR3 loop spans 15 amino acids. The CDR3 spells CASSLTGGRDTEAFF. The DNA for the CDR3 is TGCGCCAGCAGCTTGACGGGGGGTCGGGACACTGAAGCTTTCTTT.

This clone occurred a few times. The V gene is TRBV5-4, the J gene TRBJ2-1, with 9 bases identical to TRBD2. Germline CDR1 is SGHNT and CDR2 is YYREEE (reference sequence). V shed 2 bases and J 2 bases; nucleotides not matched to a gene: 2. The CDR3 runs 15 residues. The CDR3 protein is CASSLAGGAYNEQFF. CDR3 nucleotide sequence: TGTGCCAGCAGCTTAGCGGGAGGAGCCTACAATGAGCAGTTCTTC.

The chain carries TRBV29-1 and TRBJ1-3, with D unresolved. The length of the CDR3 is 14 residues. CDR1 and CDR2 (germline): SQVTM, ANQGSEA. The ends were cut back, 2 bases at V and 0 bases at J, with 8 bases in the middle. The CDR3 DNA sequence: TGCAGCGTTGAAAACGGGGTCTCTGGAAACACCATATATTTT. Its translation is CSVENGVSGNTIYF.

The rearrangement links TRBV2 to TRBJ2-2, with no clear D. The V end lost 7 bases, the J end lost 1 base, and 7 bases lay between the germline ends. Per the germline V gene, CDR1 is SNHLY and CDR2 is FYNNEI. The CDR3 runs to 13 residues. The CDR3 reads CASTTGNTGELFF. For the CDR3, the DNA is TGTGCCAGCACTACCGGGAACACCGGGGAGCTGTTTTTT.